Presented here are 5 T cell receptor beta chains from one specimen sequenced in a study of blood T cell repertoires in COVID-19. Assay used: immunoSEQ multiplex PCR; TCRdb lists only in-frame clones, some missing. The table lists 13,000 to 15,000 clones, approximately 87% of them singletons. Sequenced material: peripheral blood. The receptors derive from a human donor in a cohort sampled during active COVID-19.

The gene calls are TRBV6-4 and TRBJ2-7, with 7 bases aligning to TRBD1. V was pared by 8 bases and J by 2 bases, with 9 bases of the junction left unmatched. CDR1 and CDR2 from the germline V gene are MRHNA and SNTAGT. This CDR3 contains 14 residues. The CDR3 bases are TGTGCCAGCTCCTCCGGGACAGCGGCCTACGAGCAGTACTTC. Protein product: CASSSGTAAYEQYF.

This chain joins TRBV30 and TRBJ1-1, with no clear D. The CDR3 contains 14 residues. V shed 5 bases and J shed 0 bases, with 13 bases lying between them. The germline V gene has CDR1 GTSNPN and CDR2 SVGIG (reference sequence). The CDR3 sequence is CAWGSGSMNTEAFF. DNA for the CDR3: TGTGCCTGGGGGAGTGGGAGCATGAACACTGAAGCTTTCTTT.

V gene TRBV10-3 combines with J gene TRBJ2-2, with TRBD2 as a possible D gene (5 bases). The germline V and J ends were trimmed by 3 bases and 0 bases, with 23 bases remaining between them. CDR3 length: 20 residues. Germline V gene lookup returns CDR1 ENHRY and CDR2 SYGVKD. The CDR3: CAISENPDSTIPTNTGELFF. CDR3 nucleotides: TGTGCCATCAGTGAAAATCCGGACTCTACGATCCCTACGAACACCGGGGAGCTGTTTTTT.

The chain is built from TRBV27 and TRBJ1-2; TRBD1 might be the D (5 bases). CDR1 is MNHEY, CDR2 SMNVEV, per germline (reference sequence). V lost 5 bases and J 3 bases, leaving 13 bases between the germline ends. This CDR3 comprises 14 residues. The DNA for the CDR3 is TGTGCCAGCAGTAATCATGAGACAGACTATGGCTACACCTTC. Its protein is CASSNHETDYGYTF.

In DNA form, the CDR3 reads TGTGCCAGTACAGCGGGGGTTGAGCAGTTCTTC. Protein: CASTAGVEQFF. V usage is TRBV19 and J usage is TRBJ2-1, with TRBD2 identical over 8 bases. CDR3 length equals 11 residues. Germline-derived CDR1 and CDR2 are LNHDA and SQIVND (reference sequence). J gave up 9 bases and V 7 bases, and 2 bases lay outside the gene matches. The full variable domain, completed using reference TRBV19 and TRBJ2-1, is DGGITQSPKYLFRKEGQNVTLSCEQNLNHDAMYWYRQDPGQGLRLIYYSQIVNDFQKGDIAEGYSVSREKKESFPLTVTSAQKNPTAFYLCASTAGVEQFFGPGTRLTVL.